Listed here are 21 T cell receptor beta chains from one sample, sequenced in a study of shared clonotypes between healthy human individuals. Only in-frame clones appear in the TCRdb table, and some are missing; sequencing was by immunoSEQ multiplex PCR. The sample consists of 1,100,000 or so clones, about 84% of them appearing once. The sequenced material came from memory CD4+ T cells from PBMCs. The subset: CD45RA-negative fraction. These receptors were obtained from a man aged 18-30 years in good health. Some clones in this sample may be carry-over from other donors' samples.

The J gene is TRBJ2-7, the V gene TRBV27; 10 bases are shared with TRBD2. The CDR3 loop spans 14 amino acids. Trimming cost V 6 bases and J 11 bases; bases outside gene matches: 13. Germline V gives CDR1 MNHEY, CDR2 SMNVEV (reference sequence). CDR3 in amino acids: CASRGSGRPGAEYF. The CDR3 DNA reads as TGTGCCAGCAGGGGTAGCGGGAGGCCCGGAGCGGAGTACTTC.

This chain joins TRBV5-6 and TRBJ2-7; maybe TRBD1 (5 bases). V shed 4 bases and J shed 0 bases, with 17 bases lying between them. The CDR3 has 16 residues. Germline assignment: CDR1 SGHDT and CDR2 YYEEEE. In nucleotides, the CDR3 is TGTGCCAGCAGCCCACCTGGGGCCCTGAGCTCCTACGAGCAGTACTTC. Translation: CASSPPGALSSYEQYF. The variable domain in full, with the rest retrieved from reference TRBV5-6 and TRBJ2-7, is DAGVTQSPTHLIKTRGQQVTLRCSPKSGHDTVSWYQQALGQGPQFIFQYYEEEERQRGNFPDRFSGHQFPNYSSELNVNALLLGDSALYLCASSPPGALSSYEQYFGPGTRLTVT.

The genes are TRBV5-8 and TRBJ2-5; D is unresolved. Trimming removed 4 bases from V and 8 bases from J, with 6 bases in between. The germline V gene encodes CDR1 SGHTS and CDR2 YDEGEE. The CDR3 spans 10 residues. The CDR3 region has the DNA TGTGCCAGCAGCCGCGCTACCCAGTACTTC. Its translation: CASSRATQYF.

V usage is TRBV19 and J usage is TRBJ1-5; maybe TRBD1 (5 bases). The CDR3 runs to 15 residues. CDR1 and CDR2 from the germline V gene are LNHDA and SQIVND (reference sequence). V lost 3 bases and J 3 bases, leaving 12 bases between the germline ends. CDR3 sequence: CASSINRQINQPQHF. In DNA form, the CDR3 reads TGTGCCAGTAGTATTAATAGACAGATCAATCAGCCCCAGCATTTT. The full variable domain, with the rest looked up from reference TRBV19 and TRBJ1-5, is DGGITQSPKYLFRKEGQNVTLSCEQNLNHDAMYWYRQDPGQGLRLIYYSQIVNDFQKGDIAEGYSVSREKKESFPLTVTSAQKNPTAFYLCASSINRQINQPQHFGDGTRLSIL.

The chain carries TRBV21-1 and TRBJ1-5; TRBD1 reflects the table's D call only, with no check against the DNA. TRBV21-1 is flagged as a pseudogene. The CDR3 contains 18 residues. CDR3 amino acids: CASLIGTGVSYSNQPQHF. The CDR3 DNA reads as TGTGCCAGCCTAATTGGGACAGGGGTTTCATATAGCAATCAGCCCCAGCATTTT.

A few counts support this clone. The V and J genes are TRBV9 and TRBJ1-1, with D tentatively TRBD1 (5 bases). CDR1 SGDLS and CDR2 YYNGEE come from the germline V gene. The V gene lost 4 bases and the J gene lost 4 bases, with 11 bases spanning the gap. The CDR3 extends over 13 amino acids. CDR3 nucleotides: TGTGCCAGCAGCCGTGACGGGGGCACTGAAGCTTTCTTT. Protein sequence: CASSRDGGTEAFF. Full variable domain (missing parts from reference TRBV9 and TRBJ1-1): DSGVTQTPKHLITATGQRVTLRCSPRSGDLSVYWYQQSLDQGLQFLIQYYNGEERAKGNILERFSAQQFPDLHSELNLSSLELGDSALYFCASSRDGGTEAFFGQGTRLTVV.

V and J are TRBV29-1 and TRBJ1-4; D possibly corresponds to TRBD1 (5 bases). CDR1 and CDR2 from the germline V gene are SQVTM and ANQGSEA. V dropped 7 bases and J dropped 8 bases, with 11 bases sitting between them. This CDR3 region has 11 residues. The CDR3 region is CSAREPEKLFF. In DNA, the CDR3 is TGCAGCGCCAGGGAGCCAGAAAAACTGTTTTTT.

V gene TRBV6-1 combines with J gene TRBJ2-7, with D perhaps TRBD2 (7 bases). Germline V gene sequence: CDR1 MNHNS, CDR2 SASEGT. Trimming shortened V by 1 base and J by 5 bases, and 18 bases separated the two germline ends. The CDR3 length is 16 residues. The CDR3 DNA reads as TGTGCCAGCAGTGAAGGGATCGGGGGGCGGGGAGACGAGCAGTACTTC. This translates into CASSEGIGGRGDEQYF.

This clone was seen many times. The V gene is TRBV4-1, the J gene TRBJ1-1; unclear D gene. This CDR3 is built from 14 residues. Germline CDR1 and CDR2: MGHRA and YSYEKL. V was shortened by 3 bases and J by 5 bases, with 13 bases between the two germline ends. The CDR3 sequence: CASSHGEMRTEAFF. The CDR3 DNA follows: TGCGCCAGCAGCCACGGGGAGATGAGGACTGAAGCTTTCTTT.

V is TRBV6-5 and J is TRBJ2-7; TRBD1 matches at 10 bases. The CDR3 runs to 15 residues. The germline gives CDR1 MNHEY, CDR2 SVGAGI. V was clipped by 2 bases and J by 3 bases; unmatched bases: 4. The CDR3 region has the DNA TGTGCCAGCAGTTACGCGACAGGGGGCATCTACGAGCAGTACTTC. This encodes CASSYATGGIYEQYF.

This chain's CDR3 is CASSPGWGSRVGMFF. The DNA for the CDR3 is TGTGCCAGTAGTCCTGGATGGGGGAGCCGGGTAGGGATGTTTTTT. The J gene is TRBJ2-2, the V gene TRBV19; possibly TRBD1 or TRBD2 for D (5 bases each). V lost 5 bases and J lost 15, with 25 bases in between. Germline CDR1 and CDR2: LNHDA and SQIVND (reference sequence). The CDR3 runs 15 residues.

This rearrangement joins TRBV4-1 to TRBJ2-1; 13 bases line up with TRBD2. Trimming at V came to 4 bases and at J to 0 bases, leaving 9 bases not matched to a gene. Per the germline V gene, CDR1 is MGHRA and CDR2 is YSYEKL. The CDR3 is 19 residues long. The CDR3 protein is CASSPLAGGPSASYNEQFF. DNA of the CDR3: TGCGCCAGCAGCCCACTAGCGGGAGGGCCATCCGCCTCCTACAATGAGCAGTTCTTC.

V is TRBV16 and J is TRBJ2-7, with 8 positions matching TRBD1. The CDR3 is 15 residues long. CDR1 and CDR2 (germline): KGHSY, FQNENV. J lost 5 bases, V lost 1 base, and 7 bases had no gene match. The CDR3 region is CASSQFGQGADEQYF. The CDR3 nucleotides read TGTGCCAGCAGCCAATTCGGGCAGGGGGCGGACGAGCAGTACTTC. The full variable domain, rest sourced from reference TRBV16 and TRBJ2-7, is GEEVAQTPKHLVRGEGQKAKLYCAPIKGHSYVFWYQQVLKNEFKFLISFQNENVFDETGMPKERFSAKCLPNSPCSLEIQATKLEDSAVYFCASSQFGQGADEQYFGPGTRLTVT.

V gene TRBV27 combines with J gene TRBJ2-3; the D gene could be TRBD1 or TRBD2 (5 bases each). Germline V lookup: CDR1 MNHEY, CDR2 SMNVEV (reference sequence). V lost 4 bases to trimming and J lost 1 base, with 12 bases between them. The CDR3 runs to 15 residues. This chain's CDR3 is CASSSPGTGTDTQYF. The CDR3 DNA follows: TGTGCCAGCAGTTCGCCCGGGACGGGCACAGATACGCAGTATTTT.

On this clone: This CDR3 is also generated by other DNA sequences in the sample. V and J are TRBV2 and TRBJ2-3; D uncertain. Trimming took off 3 bases at V and 6 bases at J, with 7 bases between the two ends. Germline CDR1 and CDR2: SNHLY and FYNNEI. The CDR3 is 12 residues long. This CDR3 reads CASSESGDTQYF. Written as DNA, the CDR3 is TGTGCCAGCAGTGAGTCGGGCGATACGCAGTATTTT.

This clone was observed a handful of times. The chain recombines TRBV6-6 with TRBJ1-1, with D possibly TRBD1 on 6 matching bases. There are 14 residues in the CDR3. The germline V gene encodes CDR1 MNHNY and CDR2 SVGAGI (reference sequence). V was shortened by 2 bases and J by 5 bases, with 12 bases between the two germline ends. In nucleotides, the CDR3 is TGTGCCAGCAGTTACGGTACAGGGATAACTGAAGCTTTCTTT. This translates into CASSYGTGITEAFF.

The chain recombines TRBV27 with TRBJ2-1; 9 bases align to TRBD1. In germline, CDR1 is MNHEY, CDR2 SMNVEV (reference sequence). Losses at the gene ends were 7 bases for V and 4 bases for J; bases not matched to a gene: 8. This CDR3 contains 15 residues. The DNA for the CDR3 is TGTGCCAGCACCGCCCGGGACAGGGAATACAATGAGCAGTTCTTC. Amino acid sequence: CASTARDREYNEQFF.

Comments on this clone: The same CDR3 can be traced to other DNA sequences in this sample. The genes are TRBV25-1 and TRBJ2-7; unclear D gene. The germline V gene has CDR1 MGHDK and CDR2 SYGVNS. The CDR3 sequence is 13 residues long. V shed 4 bases and J shed 0 bases, with 7 bases lying between them. The CDR3 protein is CASSVAGSYEQYF. In nucleotides, the CDR3 is TGTGCCAGCAGTGTGGCAGGCTCCTACGAGCAGTACTTC.

The chain has TRBV18 and TRBJ2-1; TRBD2 matches 7 bases. This CDR3 is 18 amino acids long. Looked up from germline, CDR1 is KGHSH and CDR2 is LQKENI. J was trimmed by 0 bases and V by 1 base; bases with no gene match: 9. In DNA form, the CDR3 reads TGTGCCAGCTCACCACGATCGCTAGCGGACCTCTCCTACAATGAGCAGTTCTTC. Encoded protein: CASSPRSLADLSYNEQFF.

This clone was recorded only once. V gene TRBV6-6 combines with J gene TRBJ1-4; no definite D call. The CDR3 covers 14 residues. Germline-derived CDR1 and CDR2 are MNHNY and SVGAGI (reference sequence). The V end lost 2 bases, the J end lost 8 bases, and 12 bases lay between the germline ends. Here the CDR3 DNA reads TGTGCCAGCAGTTACGACAAGATCGGGGAAAAACTGTTTTTT. Its protein is CASSYDKIGEKLFF.

This chain links TRBV19 with TRBJ2-7, with D possibly TRBD1 on 6 matching bases. This CDR3 region has 19 residues. V was pared by 3 bases and J by 3 bases, with 27 bases between. CDR1 and CDR2 from the germline V gene are LNHDA and SQIVND (reference sequence). CDR3 sequence (DNA): TGTGCCAGTAGTATTCGAGTGGGGTTTCGGGACACCGTATACTACGAGCAGTACTTC. Protein sequence: CASSIRVGFRDTVYYEQYF.